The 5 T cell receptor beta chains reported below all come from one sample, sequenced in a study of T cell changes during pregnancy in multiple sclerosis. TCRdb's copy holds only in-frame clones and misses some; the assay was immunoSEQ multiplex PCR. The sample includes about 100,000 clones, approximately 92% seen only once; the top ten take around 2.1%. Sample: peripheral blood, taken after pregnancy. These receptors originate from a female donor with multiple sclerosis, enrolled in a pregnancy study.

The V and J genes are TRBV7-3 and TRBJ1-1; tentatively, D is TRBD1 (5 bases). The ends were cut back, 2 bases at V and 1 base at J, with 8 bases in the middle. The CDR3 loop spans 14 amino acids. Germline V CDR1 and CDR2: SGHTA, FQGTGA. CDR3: CASSLLGENTEAFF. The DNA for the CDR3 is TGTGCCAGCAGCTTACTAGGGGAGAACACTGAAGCTTTCTTT.

The CDR3: CASSFRGGTEAFF. The DNA of the CDR3 is TGTGCCAGCAGCTTCCGGGGAGGCACTGAAGCTTTCTTT. The chain couples TRBV5-6 to TRBJ1-1, with unresolved D. CDR3 size: 13 residues. CDR1 and CDR2 (germline): SGHDT, YYEEEE. The V end lost 2 bases, the J end lost 4 bases, and 9 bases lay between the germline ends.

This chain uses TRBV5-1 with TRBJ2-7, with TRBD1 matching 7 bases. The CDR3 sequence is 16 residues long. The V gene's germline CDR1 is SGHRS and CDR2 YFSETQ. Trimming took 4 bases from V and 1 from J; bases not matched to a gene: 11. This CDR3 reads CASSPRIDRASYEQYF. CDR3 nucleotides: TGCGCCAGCAGCCCGAGGATTGACAGGGCGTCCTACGAGCAGTACTTC.

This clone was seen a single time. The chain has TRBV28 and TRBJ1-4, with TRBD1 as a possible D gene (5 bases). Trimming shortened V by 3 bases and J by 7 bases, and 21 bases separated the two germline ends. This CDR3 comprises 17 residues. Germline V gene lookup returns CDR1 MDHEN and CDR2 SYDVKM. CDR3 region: CASSFGVRGTVGEKLFF. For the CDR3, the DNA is TGTGCCAGCAGTTTTGGGGTTCGCGGGACGGTCGGTGAAAAACTGTTTTTT.

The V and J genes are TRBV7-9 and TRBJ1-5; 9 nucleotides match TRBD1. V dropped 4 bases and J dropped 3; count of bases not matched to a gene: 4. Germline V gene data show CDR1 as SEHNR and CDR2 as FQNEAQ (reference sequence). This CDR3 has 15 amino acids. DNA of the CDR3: TGTGCCAGCAGCTCACAGGGGGCCCTCAATCAGCCCCAGCATTTT. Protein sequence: CASSSQGALNQPQHF.